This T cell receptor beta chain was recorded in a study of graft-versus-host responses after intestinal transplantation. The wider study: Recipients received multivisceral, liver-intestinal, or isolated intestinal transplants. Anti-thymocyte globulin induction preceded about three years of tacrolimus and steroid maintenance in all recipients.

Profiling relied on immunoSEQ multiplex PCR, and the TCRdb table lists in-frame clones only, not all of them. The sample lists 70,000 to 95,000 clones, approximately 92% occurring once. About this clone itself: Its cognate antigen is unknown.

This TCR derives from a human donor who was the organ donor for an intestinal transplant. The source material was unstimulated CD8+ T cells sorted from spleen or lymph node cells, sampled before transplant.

This CDR3 reads CATSSTGFYEQYF. The CDR3 bases are TGTGCCACCTCCTCCACAGGCTTCTACGAGCAGTACTTC. The chain carries TRBV18 and TRBJ2-7; perhaps TRBD1 as D (5 bases). Trimming took off 10 bases at V and 3 bases at J, with 16 bases between the two ends. Germline V gene lookup returns CDR1 KGHSH and CDR2 LQKENI. CDR3 length equals 13 residues.